Shown below are 21 T cell receptor beta chains from a single sample sequenced in a study of T cells expressing NK-cell markers. Reprocessing the 5' RACE reads, TCRdb reports a single entry for every CDR3 protein and omits DNA. Recorded for this sample: 350,000 to 400,000 distinct CDR3 sequences. Sequencing used blood T cells: a sorted CD56 or NKG2C T cell subset, CD4+ or CD8+ T cells, or bulk PBMC T cells (not recorded which). These receptors all stem from a woman in her fifties or sixties in good health.

The chain combines TRBV5-1 with TRBJ2-2; TCRdb's D call, TRBD1, is unchecked because there is no DNA. This CDR3 is 12 amino acids long. In germline, CDR1 is SGHRS, CDR2 YFSETQ. Here the CDR3 reads CASWGYTGELFF. The full variable domain, with the rest looked up from reference TRBV5-1 and TRBJ2-2, is KAGVTQTPRYLIKTRGQQVTLSCSPISGHRSVSWYQQTPGQGLQFLFEYFSETQRNKGNFPGRFSGRQFSNSRSEMNVSTLELGDSALYLCASWGYTGELFFGEGSRLTVL.

This chain uses TRBV6-2 or TRBV6-3 with TRBJ2-5; TCRdb's D gene call, TRBD2, goes unchecked for lack of DNA. The CDR3 totals 13 residues. From germline, CDR1 is MNHEY and CDR2 SVGEGT. CDR3 region: CASSSVVPETQYF.

The CDR3 reads CASSLIGTEGNEQFF. The chain carries TRBV5-1 and TRBJ2-1; the TCRdb D gene call, TRBD2, has no DNA to confirm it. CDR1 and CDR2 (germline): SGHRS, YFSETQ. This CDR3 spans 15 amino acids.

The chain is built from TRBV7-2 and TRBJ2-1; TCRdb's D call, TRBD2, is unchecked because there is no DNA. CDR1 is SGHTA, CDR2 FQGNSA, per germline. There are 15 residues in the CDR3. CDR3 region: CASSLASSDHNEQFF.

The gene calls are TRBV27 and TRBJ2-1; TCRdb's assignment of TRBD1 cannot be checked, as there is no DNA. CDR1 and CDR2 (germline): MNHEY, SMNVEV (reference sequence). The CDR3 sequence is 16 residues long. CDR3 region: CASSLIQDRAYNEQFF.

The V call is TRBV10-3, the J call TRBJ2-2. Germline CDR1 and CDR2: ENHRY and SYGVKD. This CDR3 region has 12 residues. CDR3 region: CAISRTAGELFF.

The rearrangement joins TRBV14 to TRBJ1-5; the D call from TCRdb, TRBD1, cannot be confirmed without DNA. Germline CDR1 reads SGHDN; CDR2 reads FVKESK. CDR3 size: 15 residues. This CDR3 is CASSQSGRGPQPQHF.

The J gene is TRBJ2-5, the V gene TRBV20-1; TCRdb returns TRBD1, unconfirmable since there is no DNA. In germline, CDR1 is DFQATT, CDR2 SNEGSKA (reference sequence). The length of the CDR3 is 13 residues. The CDR3 spells CSAQYRALETQYF.

The rearrangement uses TRBV10-3 and TRBJ1-4; the TRBD1 assignment by TCRdb is unverifiable without DNA. There are 13 residues in the CDR3. Germline values: CDR1 ENHRY, CDR2 SYGVKD. CDR3 protein: CAIKPGGHEKLFF.

V gene TRBV30 combines with J gene TRBJ2-1; TCRdb's assignment of TRBD2 cannot be checked, as there is no DNA. CDR1 and CDR2 from the germline V gene are GTSNPN and SVGIG (reference sequence). The CDR3 spans 17 residues. CDR3: CAWSRGKLAGSYNEQFF.

This sequence joins TRBV28 and TRBJ2-3; the D call from TCRdb, TRBD2, cannot be confirmed without DNA. Germline CDR1 MDHEN, CDR2 SYDVKM. The CDR3 runs to 15 residues. The CDR3 region is CASSLGGVRTDTQYF.

The chain carries TRBV5-5 and TRBJ2-1. Germline V CDR1 and CDR2: SGHKS, YYEKEE (reference sequence). The CDR3 is 15 residues long. The CDR3 sequence: CASSLDPGPYNEQFF.

The chain has TRBV5-1 and TRBJ2-5; the D call from TCRdb, TRBD1, cannot be confirmed without DNA. Germline V gene lookup returns CDR1 SGHRS and CDR2 YFSETQ. The CDR3 loop spans 18 amino acids. The CDR3 reads CASSPTVQGARLGETQYF.

This rearrangement joins TRBV20-1 to TRBJ2-1; the D call of TRBD1 rests on TCRdb alone, since no DNA is present to check it. The germline gives CDR1 DFQATT, CDR2 SNEGSKA (reference sequence). This CDR3 is built from 14 residues. CDR3 amino acids: CSARRQVLYNEQFF.

The chain combines TRBV29-1 with TRBJ2-7; with no DNA, the TCRdb D assignment of TRBD2 cannot be verified. The germline CDR1 and CDR2 sequences are SQVTM and ANQGSEA. The CDR3 is 16 residues long. The CDR3 sequence is CSVEGRTSGSSYEQYF.

This rearrangement joins TRBV19 to TRBJ1-6; TCRdb selects TRBD1, and the lack of DNA leaves this call unchecked. There are 15 residues in the CDR3. Germline CDR1 reads LNHDA; CDR2 reads SQIVND (reference sequence). CDR3 loop: CASSIVPLSNSPLHF.

The chain is built from TRBV11-2 and TRBJ2-7. CDR1 is SGHAT and CDR2 is FQNNGV in the germline V gene. The CDR3 spans 12 residues. This chain's CDR3 is CASNGLSYEQYF.

The chain employs TRBV20-1 and TRBJ2-4. Germline loops: CDR1 DFQATT, CDR2 SNEGSKA (reference sequence). This CDR3 has 12 amino acids. The CDR3 sequence is CSARVEQNIQYF.

V usage is TRBV10-1 and J usage is TRBJ2-3; without DNA, the TCRdb call of TRBD2 cannot be checked. Germline-derived CDR1 and CDR2 are WNHNN and SYGVQD (reference sequence). The CDR3 consists of 16 residues. This CDR3 is CASSERTSGRTDTQYF.

The chain combines TRBV12-3 or TRBV12-4 with TRBJ2-1; as DNA is missing, the TRBD1 call by TCRdb cannot be tested. CDR3 length equals 13 residues. The CDR3 protein is CASSLDRANEQFF.

The chain uses TRBV5-1 and TRBJ1-1. The CDR3 contains 14 residues. Germline lookup yields CDR1 SGHRS and CDR2 YFSETQ. Here the CDR3 reads CASSLESGNDEAFF.